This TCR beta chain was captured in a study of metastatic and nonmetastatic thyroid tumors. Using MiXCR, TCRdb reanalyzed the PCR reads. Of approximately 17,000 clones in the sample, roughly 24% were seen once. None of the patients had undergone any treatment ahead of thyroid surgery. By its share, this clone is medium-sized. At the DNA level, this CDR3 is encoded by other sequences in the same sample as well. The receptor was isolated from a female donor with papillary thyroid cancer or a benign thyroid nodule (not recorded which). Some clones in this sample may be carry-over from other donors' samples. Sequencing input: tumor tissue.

CDR3 protein: CASSQVVGSNQPQHF. The CDR3 DNA sequence: TGCGCCAGCAGCCAAGTGGTCGGGAGCAATCAGCCCCAGCATTTT. The J gene is TRBJ1-5, the V gene TRBV4-1; D is ambiguous. In germline, CDR1 is MGHRA, CDR2 YSYEKL. With 1 base removed from V and 1 base from J, the gap between germline ends came to 8 bases. This CDR3 is 15 amino acids long.